Described below is a single T cell receptor beta chain sequence and its context. In the source study's methods: Estimated nucleated cell counts came from reference gene primer amplification. Sequencing was performed with immunoSEQ multiplex PCR; in TCRdb, only in-frame clones are kept and a portion is missing. V and J calls and clone size are copied from that table; D and trimming were computed from the DNA. The top ten clones hold approximately 2.8% of a sample with around 160,000 clones, about 89% of them seen once. This sample is part of a study of blood T cell repertoires in COVID-19. Across the study: PBMCs, B-cell-depleted T cells, or T cells provided the cDNA or gDNA that made up the material.

V dropped 6 bases and J dropped 10; count of bases not matched to a gene: 12. This CDR3 has 15 amino acids. From germline, CDR1 is KGHSH and CDR2 LQKENI. This TCR was sampled from a man between 60 and 70 years old with acute or convalescent COVID-19. V usage is TRBV18 and J usage is TRBJ1-6; 7 nucleotides match TRBD1. Sample: peripheral blood. The CDR3 sequence: CASSRDSLAGSPLHF. The CDR3 nucleotides read TGTGCCAGCTCGCGGGACAGCCTAGCAGGATCACCCCTCCACTTT.